These T cell receptor beta chains were read from a single sample in a study of T cells in Graves' hyperthyroidism and ophthalmopathy. TCRdb ran MiXCR on the multiplex PCR reads and lists one entry per CDR3 protein. The sample gives under 600,000 distinct CDR3 sequences, about 16% of which show up once; 2.5% to 4% is in the top ten. Sequencing was carried out using blood. These receptors originate from a woman in her 40s with Graves' ophthalmopathy. Each CDR3 is given with its conserved first and last residue. Fields, in order: CDR3 protein, V gene, J gene, CDR3 length.

CDR3: CASRKAGSYEQYF
V: TRBV7-8
J: TRBJ2-7
length: 13

CDR3: CASSRTSPAQETQYF
V: TRBV10-2
J: TRBJ2-5
length: 15

CDR3: CAISGEGGRDTQYF
V: TRBV10-3
J: TRBJ2-3
length: 14

CDR3: CSAREAPNNEQFF
V: TRBV20-1
J: TRBJ2-1
length: 13

CDR3: CASNNDRVSYEQYF
V: TRBV2
J: TRBJ2-7
length: 14

CDR3: CAWSALGEKLFF
V: TRBV30
J: TRBJ1-4
length: 12

CDR3: CAWSVIANEQFF
V: TRBV30
J: TRBJ2-1
length: 12

CDR3: CASSLSSAYSYEQYF
V: TRBV5-1
J: TRBJ2-7
length: 15

CDR3: CASRPGRTIQETQYF
V: TRBV5-6
J: TRBJ2-5
length: 15

CDR3: CASSFPLSTDTQYF
V: TRBV5-1
J: TRBJ2-3
length: 14

CDR3: CASREPPLAMGTQYF
V: TRBV7-2
J: TRBJ2-5
length: 15

CDR3: CASRLNQDPGTEAFF
V: TRBV2
J: TRBJ1-1
length: 15

CDR3: CASSRQGADEKLFF
V: TRBV5-1
J: TRBJ1-4
length: 14

CDR3: CSARKTAPGTGELFF
V: TRBV20-1
J: TRBJ2-2
length: 15

CDR3: CASSLMGLSSYEQYF
V: TRBV7-8
J: TRBJ2-7
length: 15

CDR3: CAVTGVNTEAFF
V: TRBV6-1
J: TRBJ1-1
length: 12

CDR3: CASSESQPLEQYF
V: TRBV10-2
J: TRBJ2-7
length: 13

CDR3: CASSPRDPVGQETQYF
V: TRBV18
J: TRBJ2-5
length: 16

CDR3: CASSLTPGGLLPYEQYF
V: TRBV28
J: TRBJ2-7
length: 17

CDR3: CASSSASEKLFF
V: TRBV7-2
J: TRBJ1-4
length: 12

CDR3: CSVYRETQYF
V: TRBV29-1
J: TRBJ2-5
length: 10

CDR3: CASSETYRGLDEAFF
V: TRBV6-1
J: TRBJ1-1
length: 15

CDR3: CSALTSGPTYEQYF
V: TRBV20-1
J: TRBJ2-7
length: 14

CDR3: CSARDRGSGEKLFF
V: TRBV20-1
J: TRBJ1-4
length: 14

CDR3: CSARDPTLNTEAFF
V: TRBV20-1
J: TRBJ1-1
length: 14

CDR3: CASRDATGRARTGELFF
V: TRBV6-2/TRBV6-3
J: TRBJ2-2
length: 17

CDR3: CASTGTSGGISDEQYF
V: TRBV6-1
J: TRBJ2-7
length: 16

CDR3: CSASEAGGRYYEQYF
V: TRBV20-1
J: TRBJ2-7
length: 15

CDR3: CASSIGADPLAKNIQYF
V: TRBV19
J: TRBJ2-4
length: 17

CDR3: CASSPGGGGLSTNEKLFF
V: TRBV5-8
J: TRBJ1-4
length: 18

CDR3: CASSYGGTGGLGELFF
V: TRBV6-5
J: TRBJ2-2
length: 16

CDR3: CASSSGATFRYGYTF
V: TRBV12-3/TRBV12-4
J: TRBJ1-2
length: 15

CDR3: CASREDRVNEQFF
V: TRBV2
J: TRBJ2-1
length: 13

CDR3: CASSDGFTEAFF
V: TRBV18
J: TRBJ1-1
length: 12

CDR3: CSVADQGLNEKLFF
V: TRBV29-1
J: TRBJ1-4
length: 14

CDR3: CASSYALFNREKLFF
V: TRBV6-1
J: TRBJ1-4
length: 15

CDR3: CSLPTGGISYEQYF
V: TRBV29-1
J: TRBJ2-7
length: 14

CDR3: CASSLQGFEQYF
V: TRBV28
J: TRBJ2-7
length: 12

CDR3: CASSVRGAPFTEAFF
V: TRBV9
J: TRBJ1-1
length: 15

CDR3: CASSAGQGAEQYF
V: TRBV6-1
J: TRBJ2-7
length: 13

CDR3: CASKAGLNYEQYF
V: TRBV2
J: TRBJ2-7
length: 13

CDR3: CAINAGAKSSYNEQFF
V: TRBV10-3
J: TRBJ2-1
length: 16

CDR3: CAWSGWSGGSNEQFF
V: TRBV30
J: TRBJ2-1
length: 15

CDR3: CSARSLRGALWDTEAFF
V: TRBV20-1
J: TRBJ1-1
length: 17

CDR3: CASSGLSDNQPQHF
V: TRBV6-1
J: TRBJ1-5
length: 14